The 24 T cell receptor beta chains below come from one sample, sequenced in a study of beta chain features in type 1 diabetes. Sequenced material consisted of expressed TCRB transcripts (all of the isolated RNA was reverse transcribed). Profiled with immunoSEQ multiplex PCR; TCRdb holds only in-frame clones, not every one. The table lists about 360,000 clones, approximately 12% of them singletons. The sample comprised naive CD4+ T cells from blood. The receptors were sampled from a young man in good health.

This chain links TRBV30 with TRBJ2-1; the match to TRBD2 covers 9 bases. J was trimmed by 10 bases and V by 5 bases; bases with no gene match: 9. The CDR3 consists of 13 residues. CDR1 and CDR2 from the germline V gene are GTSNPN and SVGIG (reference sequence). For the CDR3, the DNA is TGTGCCTGGGGACTAGGCGGGAGGGCCGAGCAGTTCTTC. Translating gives CAWGLGGRAEQFF.

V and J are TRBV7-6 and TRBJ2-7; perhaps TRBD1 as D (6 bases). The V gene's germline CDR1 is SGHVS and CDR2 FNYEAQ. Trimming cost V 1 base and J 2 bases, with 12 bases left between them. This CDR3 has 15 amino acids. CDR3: CASSLGRTATYEQYF. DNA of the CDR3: TGTGCCAGCAGCTTAGGGAGGACAGCTACCTACGAGCAGTACTTC.

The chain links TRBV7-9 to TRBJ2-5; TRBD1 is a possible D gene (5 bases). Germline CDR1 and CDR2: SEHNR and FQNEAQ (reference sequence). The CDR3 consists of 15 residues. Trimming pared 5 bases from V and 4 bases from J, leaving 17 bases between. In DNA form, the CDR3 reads TGTGCCAGCAGCCCGGGCGCAGGGTTTTTAGAGACCCAGTACTTC. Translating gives CASSPGAGFLETQYF.

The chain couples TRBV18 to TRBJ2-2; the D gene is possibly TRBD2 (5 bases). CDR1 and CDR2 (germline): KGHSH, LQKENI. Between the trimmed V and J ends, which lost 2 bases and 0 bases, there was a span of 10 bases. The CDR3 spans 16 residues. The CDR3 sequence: CASSPRPGTNTGELFF. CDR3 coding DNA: TGTGCCAGCTCACCAAGGCCGGGGACGAACACCGGGGAGCTGTTTTTT.

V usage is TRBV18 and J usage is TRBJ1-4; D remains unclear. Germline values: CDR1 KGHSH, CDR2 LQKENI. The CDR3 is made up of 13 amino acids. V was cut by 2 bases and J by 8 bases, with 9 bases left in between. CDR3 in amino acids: CASSPGFGEKLFF. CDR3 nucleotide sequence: TGTGCCAGCTCACCAGGGTTCGGGGAAAAACTGTTTTTT.

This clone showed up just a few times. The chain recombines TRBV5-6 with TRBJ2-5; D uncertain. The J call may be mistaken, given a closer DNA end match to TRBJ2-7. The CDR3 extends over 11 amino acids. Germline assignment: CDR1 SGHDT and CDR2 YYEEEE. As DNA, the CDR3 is TGTGCCAGCAGTCACTCCTACGAGCAGTACTTC. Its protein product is CASSHSYEQYF.

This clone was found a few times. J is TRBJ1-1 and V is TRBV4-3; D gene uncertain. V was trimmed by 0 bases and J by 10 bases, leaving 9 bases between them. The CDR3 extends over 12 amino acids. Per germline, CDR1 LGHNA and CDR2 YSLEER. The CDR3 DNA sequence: TGCGCCAGCAGCCAAGAATATGGGCGAGCTTTCTTT. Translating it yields CASSQEYGRAFF.

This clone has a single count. CDR3 region: CASSLLGATNEKLFF. The CDR3 DNA is TGCGCCAGCAGCTTGCTAGGTGCAACTAATGAAAAACTGTTTTTT. The chain has TRBV5-1 and TRBJ1-4; D gene uncertain. CDR3 size: 15 residues. The V gene's germline CDR1 is SGHRS and CDR2 YFSETQ. Trimming left V 1 base short and J 0 bases short, with 7 bases between.

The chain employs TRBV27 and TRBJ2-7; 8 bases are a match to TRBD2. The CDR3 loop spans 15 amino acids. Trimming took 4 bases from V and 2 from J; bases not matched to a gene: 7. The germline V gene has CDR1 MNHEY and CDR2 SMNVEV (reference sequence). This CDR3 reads CASSSLAEVAYEQYF. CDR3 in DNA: TGTGCCAGCAGTTCACTAGCGGAAGTCGCCTACGAGCAGTACTTC.

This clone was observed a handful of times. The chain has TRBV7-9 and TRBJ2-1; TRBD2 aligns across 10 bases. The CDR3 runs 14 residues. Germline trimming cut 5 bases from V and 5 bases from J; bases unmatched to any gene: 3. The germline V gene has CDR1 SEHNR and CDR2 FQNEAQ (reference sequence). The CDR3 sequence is CASSGTSGNNEQFF. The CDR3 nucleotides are TGTGCCAGCAGCGGAACTAGCGGGAACAATGAGCAGTTCTTC. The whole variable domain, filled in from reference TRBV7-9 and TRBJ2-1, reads DTGVSQNPRHKITKRGQNVTFRCDPISEHNRLYWYRQTLGQGPEFLTYFQNEAQLEKSRLLSDRFSAERPKGSFSTLEIQRTEQGDSAMYLCASSGTSGNNEQFFGPGTRLTVL.

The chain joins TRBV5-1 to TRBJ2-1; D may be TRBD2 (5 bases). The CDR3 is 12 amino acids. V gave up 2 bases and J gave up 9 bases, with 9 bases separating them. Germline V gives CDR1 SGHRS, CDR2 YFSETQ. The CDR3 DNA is TGCGCCAGCAGCTTTGCGAGGGTTGAGCAGTTCTTC. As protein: CASSFARVEQFF.

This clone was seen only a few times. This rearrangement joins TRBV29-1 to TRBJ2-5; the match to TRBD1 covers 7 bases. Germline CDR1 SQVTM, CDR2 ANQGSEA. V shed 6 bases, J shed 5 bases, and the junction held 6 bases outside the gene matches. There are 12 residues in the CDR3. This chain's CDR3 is CSVTGVGETQYF. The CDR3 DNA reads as TGCAGCGTCACAGGGGTGGGCGAGACCCAGTACTTC.

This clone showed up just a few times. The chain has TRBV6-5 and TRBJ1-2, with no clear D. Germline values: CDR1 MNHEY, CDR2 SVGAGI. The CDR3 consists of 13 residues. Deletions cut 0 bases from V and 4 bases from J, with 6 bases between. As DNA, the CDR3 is TGTGCCAGCAGTTACTCGGGCAGCTATGGCTACACCTTC. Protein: CASSYSGSYGYTF.

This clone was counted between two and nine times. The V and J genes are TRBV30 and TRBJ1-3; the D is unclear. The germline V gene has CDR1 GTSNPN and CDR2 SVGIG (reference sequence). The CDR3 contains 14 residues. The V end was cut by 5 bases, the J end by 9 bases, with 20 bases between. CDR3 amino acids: CAWGLGVSRVTIYF. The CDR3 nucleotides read TGTGCCTGGGGGCTCGGGGTGAGCCGAGTCACCATATATTTT.

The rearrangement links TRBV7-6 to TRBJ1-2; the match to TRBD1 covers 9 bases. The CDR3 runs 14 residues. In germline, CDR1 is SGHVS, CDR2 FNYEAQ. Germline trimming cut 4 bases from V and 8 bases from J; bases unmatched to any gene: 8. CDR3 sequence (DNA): TGTGCCAGCAGCTCTACAGGGGGCGCGACGGGCTACACCTTC. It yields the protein CASSSTGGATGYTF.

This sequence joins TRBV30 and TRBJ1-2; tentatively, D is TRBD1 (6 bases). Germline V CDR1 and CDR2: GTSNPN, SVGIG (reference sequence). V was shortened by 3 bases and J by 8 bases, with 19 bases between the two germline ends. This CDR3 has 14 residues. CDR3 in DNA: TGTGCCTGGAGAGGGGGAGCCGTCCCAGAGGGCTACACCTTC. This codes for CAWRGGAVPEGYTF.

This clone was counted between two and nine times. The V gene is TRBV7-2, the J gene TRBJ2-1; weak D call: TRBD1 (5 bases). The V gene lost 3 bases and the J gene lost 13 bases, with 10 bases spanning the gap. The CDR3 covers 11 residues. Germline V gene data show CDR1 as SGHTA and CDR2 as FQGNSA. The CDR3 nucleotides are TGTGCCAGCAGCTTGTCAGGGCGACAGTTCTTC. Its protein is CASSLSGRQFF. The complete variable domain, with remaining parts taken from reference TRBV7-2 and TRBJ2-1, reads GAGVSQSPSNKVTEKGKDVELRCDPISGHTALYWYRQSLGQGLEFLIYFQGNSAPDKSGLPSDRFSAERTGGSVSTLTIQRTQQEDSAVYLCASSLSGRQFFGPGTRLTVL.

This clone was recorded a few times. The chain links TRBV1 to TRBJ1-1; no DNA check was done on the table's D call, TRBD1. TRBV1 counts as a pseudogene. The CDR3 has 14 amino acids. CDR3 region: CTSSRTGRDTEAFF. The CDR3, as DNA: TGCACCAGCAGCAGGACAGGGCGGGACACTGAAGCTTTCTTT.

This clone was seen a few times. The CDR3 spells CASTLELAGGQETQYF. The DNA of the CDR3 is TGTGCCAGCACCCTAGAGTTGGCGGGGGGCCAAGAGACCCAGTACTTC. The chain links TRBV14 to TRBJ2-5, with 8 bases identical to TRBD2. Germline loops: CDR1 SGHDN, CDR2 FVKESK. The CDR3 has 16 amino acids. Trimming removed 7 bases from V and 1 base from J; junction bases left unmatched: 11. Full variable domain (missing parts from reference TRBV14 and TRBJ2-5): EAGVTQFPSHSVIEKGQTVTLRCDPISGHDNLYWYRRVMGKEIKFLLHFVKESKQDESGMPNNRFLAERTGGTYSTLKVQPAELEDSGVYFCASTLELAGGQETQYFGPGTRLLVL.

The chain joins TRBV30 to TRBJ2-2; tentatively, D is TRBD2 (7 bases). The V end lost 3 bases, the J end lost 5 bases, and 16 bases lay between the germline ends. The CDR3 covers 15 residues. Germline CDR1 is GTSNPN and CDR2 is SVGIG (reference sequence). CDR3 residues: CAWSPLGGETGELFF. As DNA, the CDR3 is TGTGCCTGGAGCCCTCTAGGGGGGGAAACCGGGGAGCTGTTTTTT.

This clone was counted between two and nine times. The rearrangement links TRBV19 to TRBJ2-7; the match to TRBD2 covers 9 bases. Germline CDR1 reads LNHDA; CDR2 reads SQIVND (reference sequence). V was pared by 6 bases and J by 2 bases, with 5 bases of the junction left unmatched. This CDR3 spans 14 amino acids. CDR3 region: CASRRAGGPYEQYF. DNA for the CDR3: TGTGCCAGTAGGCGAGCGGGGGGTCCCTACGAGCAGTACTTC.

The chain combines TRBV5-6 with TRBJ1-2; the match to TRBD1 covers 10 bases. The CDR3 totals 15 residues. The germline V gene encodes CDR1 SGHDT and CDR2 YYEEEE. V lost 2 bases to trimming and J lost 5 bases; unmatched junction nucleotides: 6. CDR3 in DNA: TGTGCCAGCAGCTTCGGGACAGGGGAAGGGTATGGCTACACCTTC. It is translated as CASSFGTGEGYGYTF.

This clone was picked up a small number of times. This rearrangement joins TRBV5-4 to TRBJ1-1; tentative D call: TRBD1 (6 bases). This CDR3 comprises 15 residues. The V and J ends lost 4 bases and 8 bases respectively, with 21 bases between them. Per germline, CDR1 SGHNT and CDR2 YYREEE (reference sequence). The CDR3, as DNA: TGTGCCAGCAGCGAGATCCCTAAGAGGACAGCCGAAGCTTTCTTT. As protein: CASSEIPKRTAEAFF. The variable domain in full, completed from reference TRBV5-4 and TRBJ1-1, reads ETGVTQSPTHLIKTRGQQVTLRCSSQSGHNTVSWYQQALGQGPQFIFQYYREEENGRGNFPPRFSGLQFPNYSSELNVNALELDDSALYLCASSEIPKRTAEAFFGQGTRLTVV.

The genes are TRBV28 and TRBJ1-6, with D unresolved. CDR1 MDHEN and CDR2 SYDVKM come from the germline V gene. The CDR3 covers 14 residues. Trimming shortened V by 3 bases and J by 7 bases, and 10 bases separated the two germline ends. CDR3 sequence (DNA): TGTGCCAGCAGTTTGTCGGTTAGAAATTCACCCCTCCACTTT. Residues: CASSLSVRNSPLHF.